This T cell receptor beta chain was sequenced in a study of blood T cell repertoires in COVID-19. The CDR3 spans 13 residues. The germline gives CDR1 SGDLS, CDR2 YYNGEE. Trimming left V 2 bases short and J 5 bases short, with 11 bases between. Repertoires were generated with immunoSEQ multiplex PCR, while TCRdb's copy carries only in-frame clones and drops some. This table holds under 250,000 clones, roughly 86% found once. The rearrangement uses TRBV9 and TRBJ2-7, with D possibly matching TRBD2 (7 bases). The TCR sequence derives from a woman aged 25 to 45 with acute COVID-19. Sequenced sample: PBMCs or T cells enriched from blood (not recorded which). Written as DNA, the CDR3 is TGTGCCAGCAGCGTCGGGGGGCAGGACGAGCAGTACTTC. This sequence encodes CASSVGGQDEQYF.